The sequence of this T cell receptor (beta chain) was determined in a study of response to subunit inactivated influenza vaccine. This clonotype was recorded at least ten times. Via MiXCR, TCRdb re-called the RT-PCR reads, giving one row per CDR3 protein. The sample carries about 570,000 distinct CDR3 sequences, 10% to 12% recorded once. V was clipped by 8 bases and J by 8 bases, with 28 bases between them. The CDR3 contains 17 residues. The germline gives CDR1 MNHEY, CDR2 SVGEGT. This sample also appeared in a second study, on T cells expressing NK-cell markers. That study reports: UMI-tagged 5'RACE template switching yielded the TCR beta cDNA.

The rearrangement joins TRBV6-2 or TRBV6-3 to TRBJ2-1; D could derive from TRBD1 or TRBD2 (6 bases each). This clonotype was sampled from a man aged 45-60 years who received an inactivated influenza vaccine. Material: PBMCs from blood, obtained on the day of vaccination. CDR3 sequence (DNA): TGTGCCAGCTCCCCCTTTGGGGGGCGTTTAATCAATCATGAGCAGTTCTTC. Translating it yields CASSPFGGRLINHEQFF.